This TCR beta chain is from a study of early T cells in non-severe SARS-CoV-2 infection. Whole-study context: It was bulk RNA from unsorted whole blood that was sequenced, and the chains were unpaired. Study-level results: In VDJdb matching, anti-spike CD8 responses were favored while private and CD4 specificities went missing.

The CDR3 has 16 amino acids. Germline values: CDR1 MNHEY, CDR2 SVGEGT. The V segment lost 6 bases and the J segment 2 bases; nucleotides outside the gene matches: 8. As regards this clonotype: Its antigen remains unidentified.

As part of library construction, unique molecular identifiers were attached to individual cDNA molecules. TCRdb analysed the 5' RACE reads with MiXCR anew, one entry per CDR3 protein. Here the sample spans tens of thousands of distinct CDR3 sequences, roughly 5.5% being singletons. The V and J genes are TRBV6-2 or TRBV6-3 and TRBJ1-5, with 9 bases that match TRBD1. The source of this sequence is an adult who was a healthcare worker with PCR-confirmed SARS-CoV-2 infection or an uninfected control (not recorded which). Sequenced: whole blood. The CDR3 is CASSPYGTGRNQPQHF. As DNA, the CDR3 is TGTGCCAGCAGCCCTTATGGGACAGGGCGCAATCAGCCCCAGCATTTT.